The following is a TCR beta chain sequence with its context. The target antigen is unknown. A much bigger clone sits one base away, suggesting this may be a read error. The CDR3 spans 13 residues. CDR1 and CDR2 (germline): SEHNR, FQNEAQ (reference sequence). The sample originates from a study of T cell repertoires in cytomegalovirus infection. Background on the study: Recently identified HLA-C-restricted and well-studied HLA-B-restricted CMV epitopes were used. Indicated by public TCR beta signatures were CMV infection and matching HLA type. Study results and limitations: Predominance within the ex vivo response was attributable to HLA-C-restricted CMV-specific TCR beta clonotypes. Cumulated frequencies of public TCR beta families served to identify carriers of CMV plus the relevant HLA.

TCRdb re-analysed the reads in MiXCR, keeping a single row per CDR3 protein. The table shows about 770,000 distinct CDR3 sequences, with almost 30% occurring only once. The rearrangement links TRBV7-9 to TRBJ2-5; a possible D gene is TRBD2 (6 bases). This TCR was recovered from a human donor in good health (CMV status not recorded). Some clones in this sample may be carry-over from other donors' samples. This material consisted of cultured CD8+ T cells from PBMCs, taken from culture after CMV antigen stimulation. The CDR3 coding sequence is TGTGCCAACAGCTTCGGAGGGAAAGAGACCCAGTACTTC. Translating gives CANSFGGKETQYF. Variable domain in full (rest from reference TRBV7-9 and TRBJ2-5): DTGVSQNPRHKITKRGQNVTFRCDPISEHNRLYWYRQTLGQGPEFLTYFQNEAQLEKSRLLSDRFSAERPKGSFSTLEIQRTEQGDSAMYLCANSFGGKETQYFGPGTRLLVL.